This entry features one T cell receptor (beta chain) sequence. V dropped 5 bases and J dropped 4 bases, with 12 bases sitting between them. Per the germline V gene, CDR1 is GTSNPN and CDR2 is SVGIG (reference sequence). The CDR3 covers 12 residues. The authors' processing: Nucleated cell counts were estimated from reference gene primer amplification. Method: immunoSEQ multiplex PCR; TCRdb's copy keeps in-frame clones and lacks some. V and J calls and clone size are copied from that table; D and trimming were computed from the DNA. The table has tens of thousands of clones, 75% to 85% seen once. This specimen comes from a study of blood T cell repertoires in COVID-19. About the research overall: Donors in the United States, Italy and Spain gave samples during acute or convalescent COVID-19. From T cells, B-cell-depleted T cells, or PBMCs came the material, which was cDNA or gDNA.

Enrolled during active infection, Seattle patients were then followed longitudinally. Sequencing was performed on peripheral blood. V is TRBV30 and J is TRBJ2-7; TRBD1 is a possible D gene (5 bases). The receptor comes from a man aged 45-65 years with COVID-19, enrolled during active disease. The CDR3 DNA reads TGTGCCTGGGGGAAAAGGGGATACGAGCAGTACTTC. It is translated as CAWGKRGYEQYF.